This entry describes one TCR beta chain. Alongside a J-beta primer mix, a sample-barcoded 5' primer served in a second PCR lasting roughly 7 to 12 cycles. TCRdb passed the 5' RACE reads through MiXCR, listing each CDR3 protein once. The data show some 940,000 distinct CDR3 sequences, about 29% seen once. The data derive from a study of blood T cells in healthy people across ages. Study-level information: T cells yielded about one barcoded beta molecule per two cells through template switching.

The sample also formed part of further work on T cells of mothers and their children. That report notes: Five or six children and their three healthy Caucasian mothers were the donors.

Sequenced: blood. This TCR came from a middle-aged woman in good health.

In DNA form, the CDR3 reads TGTGCCAGCAGCGCATCAGAGACCCAGTACTTC. Translated: CASSASETQYF. This chain connects TRBV7-2 to TRBJ2-5; D not resolved. The V and J ends lost 5 bases and 4 bases respectively, with 5 bases between them. Germline-derived CDR1 and CDR2 are SGHTA and FQGNSA. The length of the CDR3 is 11 residues.